A selection of T cell receptor beta chains follows, all from one sample in a study of CD8 T cells in Susac syndrome. From the immunoSEQ multiplex PCR reads, TCRdb called clonotypes with MiXCR, one entry per CDR3 protein. The sample carries fewer than 350,000 distinct CDR3 sequences, 70% to 90% recorded once. The sample consisted of CD8+ T cells from PBMCs. The receptors were gathered from a human donor with multiple sclerosis. Each CDR3 is given with its conserved first and last residue. A D gene is named only where the DNA matches it firmly. Only some rows state a clone size, as once, few, many or a class for expanded clones.

D	V	size	J	CDR3	DNA
NA	TRBV20-1	NA	TRBJ2-5	CSARSLGQETQYF	TGCAGTGCTAGGTCTCTAGGCCAAGAGACCCAGTACTTC
NA	TRBV7-9	few	TRBJ2-7	CASSLAGPYEQYF	TGTGCCAGCAGCTTGGCGGGACCCTACGAGCAGTACTTC
NA	TRBV7-3	NA	TRBJ2-2	CASSPAGTAGTGELFF	TGTGCCAGCAGTCCTGCGGGGACGGCCGGGACCGGGGAGCTGTTTTTT
NA	TRBV3-1	once	TRBJ1-2	CASSPPNIPEGYTF	TGTGCCAGCAGCCCCCCCAACATTCCGGAGGGCTACACCTTC
NA	TRBV12-3/TRBV12-4	NA	TRBJ1-5	CASCPGITQPQHF	TGTGCCAGCTGCCCAGGGATCACTCAGCCCCAGCATTTT
NA	TRBV7-3	NA	TRBJ2-3	CASSFVGGTDTQYF	TGTGCCAGCAGCTTTGTGGGGGGCACAGATACGCAGTATTTT
NA	TRBV9	NA	TRBJ2-5	CASSVGAGSSQETQYF	TGTGCCAGCAGCGTAGGGGCCGGGAGCTCCCAAGAGACCCAGTACTTC
TRBD1	TRBV30	NA	TRBJ2-7	CAWSLFSPGTAYEQYF	TGTGCCTGGAGTCTTTTCTCCCCCGGGACAGCCTACGAGCAGTACTTC
NA	TRBV5-1	NA	TRBJ1-2	CASSLGWGYGYTF	TGCGCCAGCAGCTTGGGGTGGGGCTATGGCTACACCTTC
NA	TRBV27	NA	TRBJ2-7	CASSFGETYEQYF	TGTGCCAGCAGTTTTGGGGAAACCTACGAGCAGTACTTC
NA	TRBV6-6	once	TRBJ2-6	CASSDLRVPGANVLTF	TGTGCCAGCAGTGACCTCAGGGTCCCTGGGGCCAACGTCCTGACTTTC
TRBD2	TRBV5-1	NA	TRBJ2-2	CASSFPSGLTGELFF	TGCGCCAGCAGCTTCCCTAGCGGACTGACCGGGGAGCTGTTTTTT
NA	TRBV14	NA	TRBJ2-7	CASSHVDLGGHEQYF	TGTGCCAGCAGCCATGTGGACTTGGGGGGCCACGAGCAGTACTTC
NA	TRBV7-9	NA	TRBJ2-2	CASSSTRDGNTGELFF	TGTGCCAGCAGTTCAACCCGGGACGGGAACACCGGGGAGCTGTTTTTT
TRBD2	TRBV20-1	NA	TRBJ2-3	CSAEGRLASDTQYF	TGCAGTGCCGAGGGGAGACTAGCGTCAGATACGCAGTATTTT
TRBD2	TRBV25-1	NA	TRBJ2-3	CASSEYLGAGDTQYF	TGTGCCAGCAGTGAATATTTGGGAGCGGGGGATACGCAGTATTTT
TRBD1	TRBV25-1	NA	TRBJ1-2	CASRGQGDSDYGYTF	TGTGCCAGCAGGGGTCAGGGGGATAGCGACTATGGCTACACCTTC
TRBD2	TRBV18	NA	TRBJ2-3	CASSPRGLAGVGTDTQYF	TGTGCCAGCTCACCCCGAGGACTAGCGGGAGTGGGCACAGATACGCAGTATTTT
TRBD1	TRBV20-1	NA	TRBJ1-5	CSAYRVGQANQPQHF	TGCAGTGCGTATAGGGTTGGACAGGCCAATCAGCCCCAGCATTTT
TRBD2	TRBV12-3/TRBV12-4	NA	TRBJ2-7	CASSSLAGVSYEQYF	TGTGCCAGCAGTTCTCTAGCGGGGGTCTCCTACGAGCAGTACTTC
TRBD2	TRBV20-1	NA	TRBJ2-3	CSQEIKQLAGDPSTLPDTQYF	TGCAGCCAAGAGATAAAGCAGCTAGCGGGAGACCCCTCTACCCTCCCAGATACGCAGTATTTT
NA	TRBV13	NA	TRBJ2-1	CASSVFYNEQFF	TGTGCCAGCAGTGTCTTTTACAATGAGCAGTTCTTC
NA	TRBV20-1	NA	TRBJ2-1	CSARVGGTDFNEQFF	TGCAGTGCTAGAGTCGGCGGGACCGATTTCAATGAGCAGTTCTTC
NA	TRBV7-9	NA	TRBJ2-3	CASSPGTGQYF	TGTGCCAGCAGCCCCGGGACTGGGCAGTATTTT
TRBD1	TRBV15	NA	TRBJ2-1	CATSRGTGVGEQFF	TGTGCCACCAGCAGAGGAACAGGGGTGGGTGAGCAGTTCTTC